The 14 T cell receptor beta chains below were found in one sample sequenced in a study of cytomegalovirus exposure and HLA in healthy donors. Researchers ran the PCR with 60 Vbeta and 13 Jbeta primers. Clones were sequenced by immunoSEQ multiplex PCR, and TCRdb holds only the in-frame ones, with some missing. The sample has roughly 190,000 clones, 83% seen once. The source material was PBMCs. These receptors all stem from a man aged 40-49 years in good health and CMV-seropositive.

The chain has TRBV4-3 and TRBJ2-7, with 7 bases fitting TRBD1. The CDR3 sequence is 16 residues long. Looked up from germline, CDR1 is LGHNA and CDR2 is YSLEER. Germline trimming cut 3 bases from V and 2 bases from J; bases unmatched to any gene: 10. CDR3 residues: CASSQARGTEPYEQYF. As DNA, the CDR3 is TGCGCCAGCAGCCAGGCTAGAGGGACAGAGCCCTACGAGCAGTACTTC.

The CDR3 protein is CASSLLDQETQYF. As DNA, the CDR3 is TGTGCCAGCAGCCTACTAGACCAAGAGACCCAGTACTTC. This rearrangement joins TRBV7-6 to TRBJ2-5; D might be TRBD2 (5 bases). Trimming cost V 5 bases and J 0 bases, with 7 bases left between them. This CDR3 comprises 13 residues. CDR1 is SGHVS and CDR2 is FNYEAQ in the germline V gene.

This chain links TRBV6-1 with TRBJ1-5; perhaps TRBD1 as D (6 bases). The CDR3 runs to 14 residues. The V end lost 8 bases, the J end lost 0 bases, and 11 bases lay between the germline ends. Germline CDR1 is MNHNS and CDR2 is SASEGT. This CDR3 reads CASRQASSNQPQHF. Here the CDR3 DNA reads TGTGCCAGCCGACAGGCCAGTAGCAATCAGCCCCAGCATTTT.

This clone was recorded only once. The gene calls are TRBV13 and TRBJ2-1; TRBD1 aligns across 12 bases. V lost 4 bases and J lost 4; bases outside the gene matches: 5. This CDR3 has 16 residues. Germline loops: CDR1 PRHDT, CDR2 FYEKMQ (reference sequence). CDR3 sequence: CASSWGTGGLYNEQFF. DNA of the CDR3: TGTGCCAGCAGCTGGGGGACAGGGGGCTTGTACAATGAGCAGTTCTTC. The whole variable domain, remainder taken from reference TRBV13 and TRBJ2-1, is AAGVIQSPRHLIKEKRETATLKCYPIPRHDTVYWYQQGPGQDPQFLISFYEKMQSDKGSIPDRFSAQQFSDYHSELNMSSLELGDSALYFCASSWGTGGLYNEQFFGPGTRLTVL.

The rearrangement uses TRBV29-1 and TRBJ2-1; 9 nucleotides align to TRBD2. The germline CDR1 and CDR2 sequences are SQVTM and ANQGSEA. The CDR3 is 14 residues long. V was clipped by 2 bases and J by 4 bases; unmatched bases: 3. CDR3 protein: CSVEIAGVYNEQFF. The CDR3 DNA reads as TGCAGCGTTGAAATAGCGGGGGTATACAATGAGCAGTTCTTC.

This CDR3 reads CASSKDRYDQPQHF. The CDR3, as DNA: TGTGCCAGCAGTAAGGACAGATATGATCAGCCCCAGCATTTT. V usage is TRBV27 and J usage is TRBJ1-5, with a weak D call TRBD1 (6 bases). CDR3 length: 14 residues. V lost 5 bases to trimming and J lost 5 bases, with 13 bases between them. Per the germline V gene, CDR1 is MNHEY and CDR2 is SMNVEV (reference sequence).

This chain uses TRBV9 with TRBJ2-7; perhaps TRBD1 as D (5 bases). CDR1 and CDR2 (germline): SGDLS, YYNGEE. This CDR3 comprises 16 residues. V was trimmed by 4 bases and J by 0 bases, leaving 17 bases between them. In DNA, the CDR3 is TGTGCCAGCAGCCCTTCGACAGACCGGAGCTCCTACGAGCAGTACTTC. It specifies CASSPSTDRSSYEQYF. Supplemented by reference TRBV9 and TRBJ2-7, the full variable domain reads DSGVTQTPKHLITATGQRVTLRCSPRSGDLSVYWYQQSLDQGLQFLIQYYNGEERAKGNILERFSAQQFPDLHSELNLSSLELGDSALYFCASSPSTDRSSYEQYFGPGTRLTVT.

The rearrangement links TRBV5-6 to TRBJ2-4; possible D gene TRBD1, 6 bases. CDR3 size: 14 residues. CDR1 and CDR2 (germline): SGHDT, YYEEEE. Trimming pared 0 bases from V and 12 bases from J, leaving 16 bases between. The DNA of the CDR3 is TGTGCCAGCAGCTTGGTACAGGGAAATTTGGGTCAGTACTTC. Translating it yields CASSLVQGNLGQYF.

The V and J genes are TRBV5-1 and TRBJ2-1; 7 bases agree with TRBD1. This CDR3 has 15 amino acids. In germline, CDR1 is SGHRS, CDR2 YFSETQ. The trim removed 0 bases at V and 2 bases at J, leaving 2 bases unmatched. DNA for the CDR3: TGCGCCAGCAGCTTGGGCCAGGGGGCCTACAATGAGCAGTTCTTC. Translating gives CASSLGQGAYNEQFF.

The rearrangement links TRBV27 to TRBJ2-5, with TRBD1 matching over 8 bases. Germline V lookup: CDR1 MNHEY, CDR2 SMNVEV (reference sequence). The junction had 8 bases not matched to a gene; V was cut back by 6 bases and J by 5 bases. The CDR3 is 14 amino acids. CDR3 in DNA: TGTGCCAGCAGCCAGACAGGGGCCGTCGAGACCCAGTACTTC. This codes for CASSQTGAVETQYF.

This clone showed up just once. The rearrangement joins TRBV28 to TRBJ1-5; D is unresolved. The ends were cut back, 2 bases at V and 4 bases at J, with 9 bases in the middle. The CDR3 has 14 residues. The V gene's germline CDR1 is MDHEN and CDR2 SYDVKM. CDR3 nucleotide sequence: TGTGCCAGCAGTTTAAACCCACAGAATCAGCCCCAGCATTTT. Protein sequence: CASSLNPQNQPQHF.

The rearrangement uses TRBV5-6 and TRBJ1-1; TRBD1 aligns across 9 bases. Germline loops: CDR1 SGHDT, CDR2 YYEEEE. The J segment lost 4 bases and the V segment lost 4 bases, leaving 5 bases of the junction unmatched. The CDR3 is 14 residues long. The CDR3, as DNA: TGTGCCAGCAGCCCGGGACAGGGAAGCACTGAAGCTTTCTTT. Its protein is CASSPGQGSTEAFF.

This clone was recorded only once. Germline is not matched at one junction end, which may reflect a read error. The J gene is TRBJ2-6, the V gene TRBV18, with D maybe TRBD1 (6 bases). This CDR3 has 18 residues. Per germline, CDR1 KGHSH and CDR2 LQKENI. The CDR3 protein is CASSAPGQKESGANVLTF. Here the CDR3 DNA reads TGTGCCAGCTCAGCACCGGGACAAAAAGAATCTGGGGCCAACGTCCTGACTTTC.

This chain connects TRBV5-1 to TRBJ1-1; D is possibly TRBD1 (5 bases). Germline V gene data show CDR1 as SGHRS and CDR2 as YFSETQ. CDR3 length equals 13 residues. V lost 4 bases and J 1 base, leaving 8 bases between the germline ends. CDR3 amino acids: CASSTGQNTEAFF. DNA of the CDR3: TGCGCCAGCAGCACCGGACAGAACACTGAAGCTTTCTTT.